This TCR beta chain was found in a study of blood T cells in healthy people across ages. About the study: With template switching, about one barcoded beta molecule was captured per two T cells. Regarding the study as a whole: PBMCs that were unsorted prevented a conclusive naive versus antigen-experienced comparison.

Worth noting for this clonotype: What it binds is unknown.

The donors, all healthy, were Caucasians living in Russia, aged about 6 to 100. Trimming stripped 3 bases from V and 13 bases from J, with 16 bases between. Germline CDR1 is SEHNR and CDR2 is FQNEAQ (reference sequence). The CDR3 loop spans 14 amino acids. A second PCR, run for roughly 7 to 12 cycles, used a sample-barcoded 5' primer plus a J-beta primer mix. TCRdb re-derived calls from the 5' RACE reads in MiXCR, one entry per CDR3 protein. The sample includes approximately 900,000 distinct CDR3 sequences, roughly 43% of them seen just once. The chain links TRBV7-9 to TRBJ1-6, with TRBD1 as a possible D gene (5 bases). This receptor was obtained from a man aged 30 to 45 in good health. The source material was blood. The CDR3 loop is CASSLDTRRYPLHF. CDR3 DNA: TGTGCCAGCAGCTTGGACACCCGGCGCTATCCCCTCCACTTT.